This T cell receptor beta chain is drawn from a study of blood T cells in healthy people across ages. The CDR3 consists of 14 residues. Germline-derived CDR1 and CDR2 are MNHEY and SVGAGI. The study, taken as a whole, reports: Leaving the PBMCs unsorted stopped any conclusive comparison of naive versus antigen-experienced cells.

For the second PCR, which ran for roughly 7 to 11 cycles, a sample-barcoded 5' primer and a J-beta primer mix were used. MiXCR was run by TCRdb on the 5' RACE reads, yielding one entry per CDR3 protein. The sample shows about 730,000 distinct CDR3 sequences, roughly 47% of them seen only once. Note on this clonotype: Its antigen is still unknown. Sequence at one end of the junction differs from germline and may be a read error.

The chain carries TRBV6-5 and TRBJ2-5; D could derive from TRBD1 or TRBD2 (5 bases each). This clonotype originated in a woman aged 55-69 years in good health. The sequenced sample consisted of blood. CDR3 loop: CASRPTPGAETQHF. In DNA, the CDR3 is TGTGCCAGCAGGCCCACCCCCGGGGCAGAGACCCAGCACTTC.